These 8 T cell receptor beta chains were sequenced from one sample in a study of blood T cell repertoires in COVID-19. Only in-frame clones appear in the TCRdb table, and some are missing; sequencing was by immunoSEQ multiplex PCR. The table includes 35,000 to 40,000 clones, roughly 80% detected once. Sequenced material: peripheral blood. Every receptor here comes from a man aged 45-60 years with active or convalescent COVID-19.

CDR3 sequence reads: CASSIRQGNTEAFF. The CDR3 DNA reads as TGTGCCAGCAGTATTCGACAGGGGAACACTGAAGCTTTCTTT. The chain employs TRBV6-5 and TRBJ1-1; 7 bases are shared with TRBD1. V trimming: 5 bases; J trimming: 1 base; junction bases outside the gene matches: 4. The CDR3 length is 14 residues. Germline loops: CDR1 MNHEY, CDR2 SVGAGI.

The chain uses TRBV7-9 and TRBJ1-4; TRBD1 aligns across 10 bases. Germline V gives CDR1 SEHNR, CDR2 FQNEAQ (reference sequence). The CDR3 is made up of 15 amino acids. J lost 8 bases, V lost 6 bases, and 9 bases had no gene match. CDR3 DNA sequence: TGTGCCAGCAGTAAAACCGGGACAGGGGCGGAAAAACTGTTTTTT. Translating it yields CASSKTGTGAEKLFF.

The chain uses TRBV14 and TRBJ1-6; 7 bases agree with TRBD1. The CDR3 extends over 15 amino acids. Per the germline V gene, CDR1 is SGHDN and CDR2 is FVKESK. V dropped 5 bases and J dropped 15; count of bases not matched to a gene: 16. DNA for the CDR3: TGTGCCAGCAGCTCCCAGGGGGGCTCGGACATACACCTCCACTTT. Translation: CASSSQGGSDIHLHF.

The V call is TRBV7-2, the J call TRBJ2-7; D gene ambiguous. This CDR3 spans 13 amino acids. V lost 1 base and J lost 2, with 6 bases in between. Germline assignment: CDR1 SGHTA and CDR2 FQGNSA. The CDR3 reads CASSLVQTYEQYF. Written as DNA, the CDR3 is TGTGCCAGCAGCTTAGTACAAACCTACGAGCAGTACTTC.

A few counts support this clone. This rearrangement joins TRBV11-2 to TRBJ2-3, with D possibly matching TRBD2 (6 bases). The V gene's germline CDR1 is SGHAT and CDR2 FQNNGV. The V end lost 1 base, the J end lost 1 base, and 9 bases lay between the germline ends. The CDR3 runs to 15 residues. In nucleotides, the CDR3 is TGTGCCAGCAGCTTAGGGGCGGGGCGCACAGATACGCAGTATTTT. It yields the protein CASSLGAGRTDTQYF.

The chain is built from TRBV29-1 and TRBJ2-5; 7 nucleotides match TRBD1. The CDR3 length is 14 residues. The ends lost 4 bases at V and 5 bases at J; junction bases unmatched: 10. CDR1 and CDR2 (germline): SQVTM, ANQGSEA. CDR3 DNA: TGCAGCGTTGTTCGGGACAGAGGTTGGGAGACCCAGTACTTC. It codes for CSVVRDRGWETQYF.

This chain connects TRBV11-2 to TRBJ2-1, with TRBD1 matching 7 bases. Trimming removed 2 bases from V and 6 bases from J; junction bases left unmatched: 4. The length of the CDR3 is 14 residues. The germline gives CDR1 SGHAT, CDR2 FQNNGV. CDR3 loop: CASSLFTGVNEQFF. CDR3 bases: TGTGCCAGCAGCTTATTCACAGGGGTCAATGAGCAGTTCTTC.

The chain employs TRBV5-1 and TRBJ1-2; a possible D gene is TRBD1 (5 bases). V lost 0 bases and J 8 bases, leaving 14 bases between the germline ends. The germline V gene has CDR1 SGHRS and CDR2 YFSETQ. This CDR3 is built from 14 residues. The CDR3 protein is CASSLAGGAGGYTF. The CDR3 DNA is TGCGCCAGCAGCTTGGCAGGCGGGGCTGGAGGCTACACCTTC.